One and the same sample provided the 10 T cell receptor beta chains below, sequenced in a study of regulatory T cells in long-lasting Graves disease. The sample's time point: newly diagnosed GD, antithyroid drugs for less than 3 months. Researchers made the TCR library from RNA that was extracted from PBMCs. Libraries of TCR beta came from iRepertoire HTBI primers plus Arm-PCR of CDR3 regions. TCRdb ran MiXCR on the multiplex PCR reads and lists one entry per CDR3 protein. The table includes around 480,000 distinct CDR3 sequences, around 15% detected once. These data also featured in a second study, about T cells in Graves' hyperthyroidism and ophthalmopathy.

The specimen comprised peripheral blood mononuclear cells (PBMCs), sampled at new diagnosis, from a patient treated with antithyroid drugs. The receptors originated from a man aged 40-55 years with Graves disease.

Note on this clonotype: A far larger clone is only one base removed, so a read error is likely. The CDR3 region has the DNA TGTGCCATCAGTGATGTGACAGGGGCGGGCGCTGAAGCTTTCTTT. Its protein is CAISDVTGAGAEAFF. The chain couples TRBV10-3 to TRBJ1-1; TRBD1 agrees at 8 bases. This CDR3 region has 15 residues. Germline trimming cut 3 bases from V and 6 bases from J; bases unmatched to any gene: 9. Germline V gene data show CDR1 as ENHRY and CDR2 as SYGVKD.

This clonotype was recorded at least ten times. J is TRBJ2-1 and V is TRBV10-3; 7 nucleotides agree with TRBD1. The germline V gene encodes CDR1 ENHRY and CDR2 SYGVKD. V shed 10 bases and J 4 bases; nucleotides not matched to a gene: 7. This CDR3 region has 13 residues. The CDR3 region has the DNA TGTGCCACCCGAGAGGGACAGTACAATGAGCAGTTCTTC. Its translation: CATREGQYNEQFF.

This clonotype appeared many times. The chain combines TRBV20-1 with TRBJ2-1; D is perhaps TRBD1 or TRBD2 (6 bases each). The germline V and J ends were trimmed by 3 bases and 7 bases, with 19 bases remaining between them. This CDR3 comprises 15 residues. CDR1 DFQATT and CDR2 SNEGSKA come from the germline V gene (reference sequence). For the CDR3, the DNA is TGCAGTGCTAGCCCGCCTAGGGGGGCCGGAAATGAGCAGTTCTTC. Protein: CSASPPRGAGNEQFF.

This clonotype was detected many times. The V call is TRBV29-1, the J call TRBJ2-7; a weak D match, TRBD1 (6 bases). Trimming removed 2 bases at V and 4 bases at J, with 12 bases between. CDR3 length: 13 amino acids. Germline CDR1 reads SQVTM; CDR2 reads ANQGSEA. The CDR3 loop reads CSVENKQGYEQYF. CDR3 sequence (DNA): TGCAGCGTTGAAAATAAACAGGGATACGAGCAGTACTTC.

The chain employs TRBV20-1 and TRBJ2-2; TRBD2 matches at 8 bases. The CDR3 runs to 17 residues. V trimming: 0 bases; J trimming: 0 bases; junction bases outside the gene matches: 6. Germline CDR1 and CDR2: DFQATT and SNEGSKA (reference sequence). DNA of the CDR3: TGCAGTGCTAGAGATCCTCTAGCGGGCGCGAACACCGGGGAGCTGTTTTTT. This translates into CSARDPLAGANTGELFF.

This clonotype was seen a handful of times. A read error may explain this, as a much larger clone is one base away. This CDR3 reads CASSFKGASEQHF. Here the CDR3 DNA reads TGTGCCAGCAGTTTTAAGGGGGCCAGCGAGCAGCACTTC. The chain joins TRBV12-3 or TRBV12-4 to TRBJ2-7, with 7 positions matching TRBD1. The CDR3 totals 13 residues.

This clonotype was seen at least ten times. CDR3 residues: CASSFTGSETQYF. The CDR3 DNA reads as TGTGCCAGCAGCTTCACAGGGTCGGAGACCCAGTACTTC. The chain carries TRBV7-9 and TRBJ2-5; TRBD1 might be the D (6 bases). V was pared by 3 bases and J by 5 bases, with 10 bases between. Germline lookup yields CDR1 SEHNR and CDR2 FQNEAQ (reference sequence). This CDR3 contains 13 residues.

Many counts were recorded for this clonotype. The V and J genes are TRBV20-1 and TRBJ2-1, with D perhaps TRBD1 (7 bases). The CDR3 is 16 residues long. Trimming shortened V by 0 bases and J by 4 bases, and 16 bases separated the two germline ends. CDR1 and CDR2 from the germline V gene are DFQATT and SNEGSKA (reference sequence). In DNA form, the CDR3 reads TGCAGTGCTAGAGATCAGGGGGGAAGGACGTACAATGAGCAGTTCTTC. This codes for CSARDQGGRTYNEQFF.

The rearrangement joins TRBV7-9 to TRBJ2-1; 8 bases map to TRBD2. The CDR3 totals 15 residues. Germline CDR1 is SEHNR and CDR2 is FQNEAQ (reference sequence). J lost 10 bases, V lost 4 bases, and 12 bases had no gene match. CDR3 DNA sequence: TGTGCCAGCAGCTCGACTAGCCCCTCGGGGGGGGAGCAGTTCTTC. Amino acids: CASSSTSPSGGEQFF.

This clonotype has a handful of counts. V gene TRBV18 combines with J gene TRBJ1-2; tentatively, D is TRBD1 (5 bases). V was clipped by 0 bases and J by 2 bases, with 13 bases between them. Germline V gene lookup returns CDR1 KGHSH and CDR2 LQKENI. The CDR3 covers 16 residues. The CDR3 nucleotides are TGTGCCAGCTCACCACCGAGTGGGGGACCCAACTATGGCTACACCTTC. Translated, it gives CASSPPSGGPNYGYTF.